The rows below give T cell receptor beta chains drawn from one sample of a study of blood T cells in healthy people across ages. TCRdb used MiXCR to reprocess the 5' RACE reads, holding one entry per CDR3 protein. The top ten clones hold 6.7% of a sample with roughly 1.4 million distinct CDR3 sequences, approximately 59% of them seen once. The sequenced sample was blood. The origin of the receptors is a man between 18 and 29 years old in good health. Both conserved end residues are part of each CDR3. A D gene is named only where the DNA matches it firmly. Clone size appears in some rows only: once, few, many, or a class for an expanded clone.

D gene: .; V gene: TRBV6-4; clone size: .; J gene: TRBJ1-1; CDR3 DNA: TGTGCCAGCACGAAAGAGGCAGACCTCATGAACACTGAAGCTTTCTTT; CDR3 protein: CASTKEADLMNTEAFF
D gene: .; V gene: TRBV20-1; clone size: .; J gene: TRBJ1-5; CDR3 DNA: TGCAGTGCTAGAGGCCCCGGGGATAGTAATCAGCCCCAGCATTTT; CDR3 protein: CSARGPGDSNQPQHF
D gene: .; V gene: TRBV6-2/TRBV6-3; clone size: few; J gene: TRBJ2-3; CDR3 DNA: TGTGCCAGCAGTATAGCGAGCACAGATACGCAGTATTTT; CDR3 protein: CASSIASTDTQYF
D gene: .; V gene: TRBV29-1; clone size: .; J gene: TRBJ1-4; CDR3 DNA: TGCAGCGTTGGAGCAGGGGTGTATGAAAAACTGTTTTTT; CDR3 protein: CSVGAGVYEKLFF
D gene: TRBD1; V gene: TRBV5-6; clone size: once; J gene: TRBJ2-3; CDR3 DNA: TGTGCCTGCAGCCCCGCGTCGGGACAGGGTGCAGATACGCAGTATTTT; CDR3 protein: CACSPASGQGADTQYF
D gene: .; V gene: TRBV6-2/TRBV6-3; clone size: few; J gene: TRBJ1-6; CDR3 DNA: TGTGCCAGCAGCCCTACACCAGGGAATCGGGCCCTCGGTGATTCACCCCTCCACTTT; CDR3 protein: CASSPTPGNRALGDSPLHF
D gene: .; V gene: TRBV15; clone size: .; J gene: TRBJ2-6; CDR3 DNA: TGTGCCACCAGCAGTGCCCGGGATTCTGGGGCCAACGTCCTGACTTTC; CDR3 protein: CATSSARDSGANVLTF
D gene: TRBD1; V gene: TRBV7-9; clone size: .; J gene: TRBJ1-2; CDR3 DNA: TGTGCCAGCAGCTTAGGATCACAGGGGCGAGAGGGCTACACCTTC; CDR3 protein: CASSLGSQGREGYTF
D gene: TRBD1; V gene: TRBV6-5; clone size: .; J gene: TRBJ2-7; CDR3 DNA: TGTGCCAGCAGCCCTCGGGACAGGGCTCTACACGAGCAGTACTTC; CDR3 protein: CASSPRDRALHEQYF
D gene: TRBD2; V gene: TRBV10-3; clone size: .; J gene: TRBJ2-7; CDR3 DNA: TGTGCCTCGCGGACTAGCGACATCTACGAGCAGTACTTC; CDR3 protein: CASRTSDIYEQYF
D gene: .; V gene: TRBV7-9; clone size: .; J gene: TRBJ1-1; CDR3 DNA: TGTGCCAGCAGCGTAATCGGGGGGGAGCAGGAAGCTTTCTTT; CDR3 protein: CASSVIGGEQEAFF
D gene: .; V gene: TRBV18; clone size: .; J gene: TRBJ1-5; CDR3 DNA: TGTGCCAGCTCACTGGACAGTATAAGGCCCCAGCATTTT; CDR3 protein: CASSLDSIRPQHF
D gene: .; V gene: TRBV6-2/TRBV6-3; clone size: .; J gene: TRBJ1-1; CDR3 DNA: TGTGCCAGCAGTTTCATGGGTACGTCAGGTGAAGCTTTCTTT; CDR3 protein: CASSFMGTSGEAFF
D gene: .; V gene: TRBV7-2; clone size: .; J gene: TRBJ2-3; CDR3 DNA: TGTGCCAGCAGCTTCTTTGTTAGCACAGATACGCAGTATTTT; CDR3 protein: CASSFFVSTDTQYF
D gene: .; V gene: TRBV7-9; clone size: .; J gene: TRBJ1-2; CDR3 DNA: TGTGCCAGCACCCTGGAACAGTTCTATGGCTACACCTTC; CDR3 protein: CASTLEQFYGYTF
D gene: TRBD2; V gene: TRBV5-1; clone size: many; J gene: TRBJ2-1; CDR3 DNA: TGCGCCAGCAGCTTGGGACTAGCGGGAGGGCACCTTGAGCAGTTCTTC; CDR3 protein: CASSLGLAGGHLEQFF
D gene: .; V gene: TRBV4-3; clone size: .; J gene: TRBJ1-3; CDR3 DNA: TGCGCCAGCAGCCAAGCCCTAACCCGAAACACCATATATTTT; CDR3 protein: CASSQALTRNTIYF
D gene: .; V gene: TRBV28; clone size: .; J gene: TRBJ2-5; CDR3 DNA: TGTGCCTGCAGTGAACCCTCCAGTCATTGGACCCAGTACTTC; CDR3 protein: CACSEPSSHWTQYF
D gene: .; V gene: TRBV11-2; clone size: .; J gene: TRBJ2-7; CDR3 DNA: TGTGCCAGCAGCTTAGCCGGGATCCGGGACCCAGCCGAGCAGTACTTC; CDR3 protein: CASSLAGIRDPAEQYF
D gene: .; V gene: TRBV12-3/TRBV12-4; clone size: .; J gene: TRBJ1-6; CDR3 DNA: TGTGCCAGCAGAGGACAGTACCTGTCGCCCCTCCACTTT; CDR3 protein: CASRGQYLSPLHF
D gene: .; V gene: TRBV15; clone size: .; J gene: TRBJ2-7; CDR3 DNA: TGTGCCACCAGCAGAGATTGGGGCACAAACTACGAGCAGTACTTC; CDR3 protein: CATSRDWGTNYEQYF
D gene: TRBD1; V gene: TRBV4-1; clone size: .; J gene: TRBJ2-1; CDR3 DNA: TGCGCCAGCAGCCATGCCCGGGACAGGGGACAAAACAATGAGCAGTTCTTC; CDR3 protein: CASSHARDRGQNNEQFF
D gene: .; V gene: TRBV25-1; clone size: .; J gene: TRBJ2-5; CDR3 DNA: TGTGCCAGCAGTGATATCCAAGGAGTGGAGACCCAGTACTTC; CDR3 protein: CASSDIQGVETQYF